This is a list of T cell receptor beta chains from one sample in a study of cytomegalovirus exposure and HLA in healthy donors. Assay used: immunoSEQ multiplex PCR; TCRdb lists only in-frame clones, some missing. Here the sample spans about 220,000 clones, about 89% being singletons. Sequenced: PBMCs. These receptors all come from a woman under 30 in good health and CMV-seronegative. CDR3s include the opening cysteine and the closing phenylalanine or tryptophan. The D gene is left open where the match is weak. The size entry is marked missing in some rows and otherwise reads once, few, many or a size class.

clone size	V gene	J gene	D gene	CDR3 protein	CDR3 DNA
.	TRBV5-8	TRBJ1-2	.	CASSSGGDRGGVYNYGYTF	TGTGCCAGCAGCTCGGGAGGAGATCGGGGCGGCGTCTACAACTATGGCTACACCTTC
.	TRBV2	TRBJ2-5	TRBD2	CASTRLAGDETQYF	TGTGCCAGCACGAGACTAGCGGGAGATGAGACCCAGTACTTC
.	TRBV2	TRBJ1-2	.	CASRSVGGSGYTF	TGTGCCAGCCGCTCGGTGGGCGGGAGTGGCTACACCTTC
.	TRBV6-5	TRBJ1-1	.	CASSLTGGGGTEAFF	TGTGCCAGCAGCCTCACCGGAGGGGGGGGCACTGAAGCTTTCTTT
.	TRBV27	TRBJ1-5	TRBD1	CASSLSAGQGRDSNQPQHF	TGTGCCAGCAGTTTATCAGCTGGACAGGGGAGGGATAGCAATCAGCCCCAGCATTTT
.	TRBV13	TRBJ1-1	.	CASSLGTGSKGEAFF	TGTGCCAGCAGCTTAGGTACAGGGTCCAAGGGTGAAGCTTTCTTT
.	TRBV19	TRBJ1-5	TRBD1	CASSIGTGYSNQPQHF	TGTGCCAGTAGTATCGGGACAGGCTATAGCAATCAGCCCCAGCATTTT
once	TRBV18	TRBJ2-1	.	CASSPGGSRQFF	TGTGCCAGCTCACCAGGGGGGAGCAGGCAGTTCTTC
.	TRBV12-5	TRBJ2-1	.	CASGLGGFGYNEQFF	TGTGCTAGTGGTTTGGGCGGGTTCGGCTACAATGAGCAGTTCTTC
.	TRBV6-1	TRBJ1-4	.	CASSDPGRASNEKLFF	TGTGCCAGCAGTGATCCAGGGCGAGCTAGTAATGAAAAACTGTTTTTT
.	TRBV7-8	TRBJ2-5	TRBD2	CASSLGLAGKETQYF	TGTGCCAGCAGCTTGGGACTAGCGGGCAAAGAGACCCAGTACTTC
.	TRBV20-1	TRBJ1-2	.	CSAPRNYGYTF	TGCAGTGCCCCCCGGAACTATGGCTACACCTTC
.	TRBV19	TRBJ2-3	.	CASKWSSSATGSTDTQYF	TGTGCCAGTAAATGGAGTTCGAGTGCAACCGGGAGCACAGATACGCAGTATTTT
.	TRBV6-5	TRBJ1-6	TRBD1	CASRDRGGNSPLHF	TGTGCCAGCAGGGACAGGGGCGGGAATTCACCCCTCCACTTT
.	TRBV7-9	TRBJ2-7	.	CASSNTLQETYEQYF	TGTGCCAGCAGCAATACCCTACAGGAGACCTACGAGCAGTACTTC
.	TRBV28	TRBJ2-7	.	CASTSGGAGVHEQYF	TGTGCCAGCACCTCAGGCGGCGCCGGGGTGCACGAGCAGTACTTC
.	TRBV28	TRBJ2-3	TRBD2	CASRPVGLAGGPHTQYF	TGTGCCAGCAGACCTGTGGGTCTAGCGGGAGGGCCGCATACGCAGTATTTT
.	TRBV5-6	TRBJ2-5	TRBD1	CASSLGQGATQYF	TGTGCCAGCAGCCTCGGACAGGGCGCGACCCAGTACTTC
.	TRBV6-1	TRBJ2-7	.	CASSEGYSSSYEQYF	TGTGCCAGCAGTGAAGGGTACAGTTCAAGCTACGAGCAGTACTTC
.	TRBV11-3	TRBJ1-1	.	CASSLAGVTFF	TGTGCCAGCAGCTTAGCAGGGGTAACTTTCTTT
.	TRBV10-1	TRBJ2-3	.	CASGVGVSTDTQYF	TGCGCCAGCGGCGTCGGGGTCAGCACAGATACGCAGTATTTT
.	TRBV7-9	TRBJ2-5	.	CASSSRETQYF	TGTGCCAGCAGCTCCCGGGAGACCCAGTACTTC
.	TRBV18	TRBJ1-5	.	CASSPGTNGNQPQHF	TGTGCCAGCTCACCAGGGACAAACGGCAATCAGCCCCAGCATTTT
.	TRBV11-2	TRBJ2-1	.	CASSLEGVLPHTFF	TGTGCCAGCAGCTTAGAAGGGGTTTTACCCCATACGTTCTTC
.	TRBV29-1	TRBJ2-2	.	CSVEGAGVAGELFF	TGCAGCGTTGAAGGCGCAGGGGTCGCCGGGGAGCTGTTTTTT
.	TRBV2	TRBJ2-1	.	CASSEALGRNEQFF	TGTGCCAGCAGTGAAGCGCTAGGGAGAAATGAGCAGTTCTTC
.	TRBV5-1	TRBJ2-7	TRBD2	CASSRIPGLAGVYVYEQYF	TGCGCCAGCAGCCGGATTCCGGGACTAGCGGGAGTATATGTCTACGAGCAGTACTTC
.	TRBV5-1	TRBJ2-7	.	CASSLEETRDDEQYF	TGCGCCAGCAGCTTGGAGGAGACCAGGGATGACGAGCAGTACTTC
.	TRBV7-6	TRBJ2-1	.	CASSQGRVSQSSYNEQFF	TGTGCCAGCAGTCAGGGTAGAGTGTCCCAAAGCTCCTACAATGAGCAGTTCTTC
.	TRBV14	TRBJ2-7	.	CASSQVRGGGEQYF	TGTGCCAGCAGCCAAGTTAGAGGCGGCGGCGAGCAGTACTTC
.	TRBV9	TRBJ2-1	.	CASSSRDLLFF	TGTGCCAGCAGCTCCCGGGACTTGCTGTTCTTC
few	TRBV30	TRBJ2-7	TRBD2	CACRLAGGLLEQYF	TGTGCCTGCCGGCTAGCGGGAGGGCTACTCGAGCAGTACTTC
.	TRBV6-1	TRBJ2-3	TRBD1	CASRQGAEDTQYF	TGTGCCAGCAGACAGGGGGCGGAAGATACGCAGTATTTT
.	TRBV4-1	TRBJ2-1	TRBD2	CASSQTPSGRLGEQFF	TGCGCCAGCAGCCAAACCCCTAGCGGGAGGTTAGGTGAGCAGTTCTTC
.	TRBV19	TRBJ2-7	.	CASSQEDQAEQYF	TGTGCCAGTAGTCAAGAAGATCAGGCCGAGCAGTACTTC
.	TRBV19	TRBJ1-3	TRBD1	CASSATGGKGFSGNTIYF	TGTGCCAGTAGTGCAACAGGGGGAAAGGGTTTCTCTGGAAACACCATATATTTT
few	TRBV11-1	TRBJ1-6	.	CASSLNRASPLHF	TGTGCCAGCAGCTTAAACAGGGCATCACCCCTCCACTTT
.	TRBV30	TRBJ2-1	TRBD2	CAWSPTRTSGRPYEQFF	TGTGCCTGGAGTCCAACCCGGACTAGCGGGAGACCGTATGAGCAGTTCTTC
.	TRBV14	TRBJ2-7	.	CASSEGADYEQYF	TGTGCCAGCAGTGAAGGGGCGGATTACGAGCAGTACTTC
.	TRBV25-1	TRBJ1-2	.	CASRVGGLSGYTF	TGTGCCAGCAGGGTGGGGGGTCTGAGCGGCTACACCTTC